This record concerns one T cell receptor beta chain sequence. Its antigen is unknown. Base-call qualities are not available, and no considerably larger clone is one nucleotide away. Amplification of TCR beta CDR3 regions was carried out from RNA transcripts. A first-round RT-PCR of the TCR CDR3 used the HTBI primer set with the Qiagen OneStep RT-PCR kit. The libraries were constructed in a second round of multiplex PCR and then size-selected and purified. Paired-end sequencing of the libraries was performed with 100 bp reads on an Illumina HiSeq2000. The study's own analysis went as follows. SOAPnuke was used to process the raw data, with reads discarded if the reads contained adapters or uncalled bases, had a mean Phred below 15, or lacked an exact constant-primer or identifier match. COPE v1.2.5 was used to merge the high-quality paired reads, and each unique nucleotide sequence was defined as a clonotype. Clonotypes were aligned to IMGT TRBV, TRBD and TRBJ reference segments using MiTCR v1.1. The analysis included only V-J combinations with a frequency above 0.0001, which together covered 98% to 99.2% of the repertoires. A TCS score was defined as the ratio between F50 (clonal expansion) and ExV (chaos), using BLOSUM62-based TCRdist between CDR3 peptides within each V-J. Welch's t-statistics and random forest reduced around 550 V-J features to 13, which were used in a naive Bayes classifier (R e1071). TCRdb reprocessed the public reads (quality trimming at Q25 with fastp, clone calling with MiXCR) and kept in-frame beta chains. Each CDR3 protein appears once, grouped with its most common genes and DNA. TCRdb's processing, not the authors', yielded these V and J calls. This sample is represented by 350,000 to 400,000 distinct CDR3 sequences; about 16% of them were singletons. The top ten clonotypes cover approximately 30% of the sample.

The data derive from a study of T cells in Graves' hyperthyroidism and ophthalmopathy (dated by TCRdb to between 2018 and 2020). About the investigation overall: Peripheral blood samples were taken at initial diagnosis, before any treatment was given. To identify TCR V-J signatures that set the groups apart, the researchers used a discovery cohort of 95 to 100 patients, made up of 40 to 45 with Graves' ophthalmopathy and 57 with stable Graves' hyperthyroidism. An independent validation cohort of around 19 hyperthyroidism patients and some 15 patients who later progressed to ophthalmopathy tested prospective prediction of ophthalmopathy. The roughly 100 discovery patients were divided at random into training and test sets in a 7:3 ratio. In more than 5 Graves' hyperthyroidism patients, the study also compared T-cell repertoires from thyroid tissue with T-cell repertoires from blood. After sampling, hyperthyroidism patients received methimazole starting at 30 mg daily, and ophthalmopathy patients received high-dose intravenous methylprednisolone. TCR Vbeta CDR3 sequencing of fewer than 150 peripheral blood samples (roughly 43 ophthalmopathy, 75 to 85 hyperthyroidism and some 17 progressor patients) is reported in the paper. General findings and caveats noted by the study authors: No statistical method was used to set the sample size in advance, and investigators knew the group allocation. A 13 V-J signature model separated ophthalmopathy from stable hyperthyroidism, with roughly 88% sensitivity and 81% to 83% specificity in cross-validation and 80%/75% in testing. Most expanded thyroid clonotypes (frequency above 0.001) were also detected in blood, suggesting blood repertoires may reflect thyroid immune responses. In validation, the model predicted progression to ophthalmopathy with 65% to 71% sensitivity and approximately 72% specificity, a median of roughly seven months before onset.

Including the terminal cysteine and phenylalanine, the CDR3 comprises 14 residues. The CDR3 DNA has 42 bases and is translated from base 1. V and J are truncated by 4 bases and 5 bases respectively, leaving an intervening sequence of 13 bases. From a lookup of the germline V gene, CDR1 and CDR2 are SGHDT and YYEEEE. A patient counted as having stable Graves' hyperthyroidism if no progression to ophthalmopathy occurred over 18 months of follow-up. The hyperthyroidism patients were between 18 and 65 years old and newly diagnosed, with a disease duration of less than 2 months. Exclusion was applied to patients with uncontrolled infections, other autoimmune diseases, pregnancy or lactation. Diagnoses were established on the basis of clinical symptoms, serum thyroxine and TRAb, thyroid ultrasound, and orbital computed tomography. Ficoll-Paque density gradient centrifugation was used to isolate PBMCs from around 10 ml of fresh peripheral blood. Trizol reagent was used to extract total RNA, and RNA quality was then checked on an Agilent 2100 Bioanalyzer.

This TCR derives from a woman in her twenties or thirties with Graves' hyperthyroidism. Specimen: blood. Recombination joined TRBV5-6 with TRBJ2-1, with TRBD2 as a weak D call on 6 bases. The CDR3 protein is CASSAIRGDNEQFF. The nucleotide sequence is TGTGCCAGCAGCGCGATCCGCGGGGACAATGAGCAGTTCTTC.